Listed below are T cell receptor beta chains from one sample, sequenced in a study of regulatory T cells in long-lasting Graves disease. TCRdb used MiXCR to reprocess the multiplex PCR reads, holding one entry per CDR3 protein. The table records around 460,000 distinct CDR3 sequences, approximately 22% of them present only once. Specimen: peripheral blood mononuclear cells (PBMCs), collected when the disease was refractory, from a patient treated with antithyroid drugs. The origin of the receptors is a female donor with Graves disease. CDR3s leave out the opening cysteine and the closing phenylalanine or tryptophan. D genes are given only for firm matches.

TRBV29-1,NA,SVPFWLARKANTGELF
TRBV7-7,NA,ASSLQVDTEAF
TRBV15,NA,ATAFQSSYNEQF
TRBV6-5,NA,ASSYQAGQETQY
TRBV12-3/TRBV12-4,NA,ANTQKGIGNQPQH
TRBV20-1,NA,SERGPYEQY
TRBV20-1,TRBD2,SAKVAAGGYEQY
TRBV12-3/TRBV12-4,NA,ASSLAQGMTYEQY
TRBV7-9,TRBD2,ASSLSGVVNEQF
TRBV2,NA,ASSVNFLGTSTDTQY
TRBV12-3/TRBV12-4,NA,ASRPSGDYGYT
TRBV7-9,NA,ASSLDAVYEQY
TRBV2,NA,ASNPTGPNQPQH
TRBV10-1,NA,AGEAVGTEAF
TRBV3-1,NA,ASSQVPGTEAF
TRBV25-1,NA,ASSEWGGGGDTEAF
TRBV2,TRBD2,ASSGSRGGTGELF
TRBV14,TRBD1,ASSQGQGLSRETQY